This TCR beta chain was retrieved from a study of T-cell reconstitution after alpha-beta-depleted transplantation in children. Study-level findings and limits: A year had passed since transplant, and T-cell counts and diversity by then came mostly from newly produced T cells. High day-60 TCRbeta diversity in some patients came from surviving recipient T cells and thymic progenitors. The origin of alpha-beta T cells about two months after transplant was reportedly several hundred expanded graft clones.

At least ten counts were recorded for this clonotype. The target antigen is unknown. TCRbeta library construction was performed incorporating unique molecular identifiers. TCRdb passed the PCR reads through MiXCR, listing each CDR3 protein once. Among 700,000 to 850,000 distinct CDR3 sequences listed, 15% to 20% were seen once. The length of the CDR3 is 13 residues. Looked up from germline, CDR1 is SGHTA and CDR2 is FQGNSA. The V gene end was trimmed by 4 bases and the J gene end by 5 bases; junction bases not matched to a gene: 3. The sequence was collected from a male patient aged 10 to 17 who had a stem cell transplant for acute lymphoblastic leukemia, so the T cells may come from the graft donor. The sample was PBMCs, mostly from graft donor cells, taken 360 days after TCRalphabeta/CD19-depleted stem cell transplant. The rearrangement links TRBV7-2 to TRBJ1-2; the match to TRBD1 covers 8 bases. The CDR3 region is CASSSRTGYGYTF. Written as DNA, the CDR3 is TGTGCCAGCAGCTCCCGGACAGGGTATGGCTACACCTTC.